What follows is one T cell receptor (beta chain) and its context. This clone was seen only once. Its binding antigen is unknown. The input lacks base qualities; no much larger clone sits a single base away. This record belongs to a study of cytomegalovirus exposure and HLA in healthy donors (TCRdb year 2017). Describing the broader study: An earlier analysis of fewer than 750 of the donors reported approximately 260 Gb of sequence data and around 120 million unique TCR beta sequences obtained from about 170 million T cells. About 280 gigabases of sequencing data and around 85 million unique TCR sequences made up an early release that covered approximately 700 HLA-typed donors. Among the roughly 370 genotyped donors, under 90% belonged to the genetic ancestry cluster associated with self-reported Caucasian donors. The aim of the study was to test whether cataloging public T cell receptors could identify signatures of past pathogen exposure. The study profiled the T cell repertoires of about 720 subjects by immunosequencing and related them to cytomegalovirus serostatus. Along with the roughly 700-subject first cohort, a separate validation cohort of some 130 different subjects was used. High-throughput TCR immunosequencing, statistical association of individual TCRs with disease status, and machine learning were combined to predict cytomegalovirus infection status. A later analysis re-analyzed previously published TCR beta repertoires from 600 to 850 donors and added high-resolution HLA genotyping to study TCR occurrence patterns. Rather than drawing on any new phenotypic data, the later analysis identified candidate immune exposures from TCR beta sequences and the way those sequences occurred across donors. An earlier analysis of 500 to 650 of the donors applied high-throughput TCR beta sequencing to assess whether each TCR beta V gene segment acted as functional or pseudogenic. Alongside the repertoire data, information on donor age, sex, ethnicity and CMV serostatus was compiled. Genome-wide SNP genotypes for about 60% of the 666 donors were used in a later genetic analysis, which treated that subset as a discovery cohort. All discovery cohort repertoires had been generated using a single sequencing platform. Class I and class II HLA loci were covered by the typing at four-digit resolution. Typing coverage differed by locus: A, B, C, DRB1 and DQB1 were typed in about 620-630 donors, DQA1 in 522, DPA1 in some 610, and DPB1 in approximately 450. Five DR-DQ haplotypes were handled as single units for association and clustering, since linkage in the cohort was strong. On average, around 240,000 unique TCR beta nucleotide sequences were sequenced per donor among more than 350 genotyped donors of the cohort, with roughly 18% of those sequences being non-productive. Study-wide conclusions, independent of this receptor: Because some donors lacked HLA typing at each locus, the association tests relied only on the typed subset. Most TCR sequences were seen in very few donors, while some public TCRs were found in many individuals. In a later analysis, the rate of TCR association differed among HLA loci, with DRB1 alleles having the most associated TCRs and HLA-C alleles having the fewest. Strong co-occurrence of HLA alleles, especially DR and DQ, made assigning TCR associations to individual alleles difficult. In a later analysis, HLA-associated TCR beta chains were found to be more clonally expanded and to have lower generation probabilities than equally common non-associated chains. According to a later genetic analysis, donors in an Asian-associated ancestry cluster had fewer N-insertions in productive TCRs than the approximately 690-donor mean. It was suggested by the authors that the approach could potentially be generalized to other disease states and immunological phenotypes. A cluster of highly shared sequence variants was judged likely to be a technical artifact of the sequencing pipeline. Cytomegalovirus status was reported to be diagnosed by the classifier with high specificity and sensitivity in both the original and validation cohorts. Several of the top co-occurrence clusters appeared to be linked to parvovirus B19, influenza, CMV and Epstein-Barr virus, according to a later analysis. Some IMGT-functional V segments, including TRBV6-2 and TRBV6-3, could not be distinguished by the 87-base-pair reads and were therefore excluded. The study listed around 160 TCR beta chains as associated with cytomegalovirus. A further reported finding was that TCR beta sequences accurately predicted the HLA-A and HLA-B alleles for most subjects in the first cohort. An association between a missense DCLRE1C variant and V-gene and J-gene trimming of TCR beta chains was found in a later genetic analysis and replicated in an independent cohort. In vitro tests confirmed that a few of the cytomegalovirus-associated TCR beta chains recognize cytomegalovirus antigens. A later analysis found that most CMV-associated TCR beta chains appeared HLA-restricted, with HLA associations seemingly driven largely by CMV exposure. Specific HLA alleles were associated with 16,951 TCR beta sequences at a false discovery rate of 0.05 in a later analysis. Roughly 15 rarely observed V segments, including chromosome 9 orphons, were excluded from the earlier analysis of about 600 of the donors because counts were too low. The only immune exposure information available for the cohort was CMV serostatus. In this cohort, only TCR beta chains were sequenced, and detectable features were limited by the absence of alpha or paired-chain data. Correlated functional status among segregating V segments might reflect linkage disequilibrium, but an unknown experimental factor could not be ruled out. Broadly in line with IMGT annotations, most TCR beta V segments showed up in productive rearrangements about 87% or about 30% of the time in an earlier analysis of 450 to 750 of the donors. The presence/absence analyses assumed that sequencing depth was roughly uniform across donors, and that assumption may not be true.

The germline V gene sets CDR1 to SGHDT and CDR2 to YYEEEE. At the junction V is shortened by 4 bases and J by 4 bases; bases outside the gene matches: 3. The CDR3 measures 14 amino acids from cysteine to phenylalanine. Only the CDR3 part of the read is kept: 42 bases, read in frame from the first base. Libraries were constructed by the immunoSEQ multiplex PCR assay. The multiplex PCR relied on a mix of 60 forward primers for TCR Vbeta segments and 13 reverse primers for TCR Jbeta segments. A multiplex PCR assay on genomic DNA amplified the CDR3 region of rearranged TCR beta genes. On the Illumina HiSeq System, the amplified TCR beta libraries were sequenced as 87-base-pair reads. As for the original processing: A later analysis tallied 70 million to 100 million unique TCR beta chains across the roughly 610 repertoires, and some 10 million of those chains were shared by two or more donors. Raw reads were error-corrected and collapsed into unique sequences by a nearest-neighbor algorithm in which closely related sequences were merged to remove PCR and sequencing errors. To assign V, D and J gene segments, CDR3 sequences were aligned to IMGT reference sequences. For a sequence to be retained, a match of at least six nucleotides was required to both a V gene segment and a J gene segment. Rearrangements were classified as productive when the CDR3 lacked stop codons and remained in frame with V and J, and all other rearrangements were classified as non-productive. Following IMGT convention, CDR3 was defined as the stretch from the second conserved V-encoded cysteine up to the conserved J-encoded phenylalanine. The earlier analysis of about 590 of the donors excluded sequences that lacked an unambiguous match to a single V gene segment. In an earlier analysis of around 590 of the donors, a V segment was called functional when productive rearrangements were above 56.7%, and segregating when the standard deviation between donors exceeded 5%. A statistical classification framework was built to diagnose cytomegalovirus status from the catalog of TCR beta chain sequences. V and J gene assignment, in a later analysis, came from comparing TCR nucleotide sequences with IMGT/GENE-DB human TR gene sequences. Using the TCRdist pipeline, a later analysis assigned CDR3 sequences along with most-parsimonious VDJ recombination scenarios. In a later analysis, every TCR beta chain was defined by the combination of its CDR3 amino acid sequence and its V-gene family, and reads without a unique V-gene family were dropped. As a way to deal with suspected cross-contamination and a sequencing artifact, a later analysis dropped 450 to 700 nucleotide sequences that were highly shared and had low generation probability. For each public chain, a later analysis derived a clonal expansion index from normalized ranks of inferred template counts within each repertoire. In a later analysis, generation probabilities were computed with a VDJ recombination model fitted to out-of-frame rearrangements, and the resulting probabilities were checked against IGoR. In a later analysis, hypergeometric tests were used to score TCR-TCR, TCR-HLA and TCR-CMV co-occurrence, with a repertoire-size bias correction applied to TCR pairs. A later analysis estimated false discovery rates by permuting HLA or CMV assignments 20 times. In a later analysis, co-occurring TCRs were grouped using DBSCAN, and TCRdist sequence similarity was added for clustering within HLA-allele-positive subsets. For co-occurrence clustering, repertoires with fewer than 30,000 or more than 120,000 public chains were excluded, along with about five repertoires with anomalous nucleotide sharing. Sourced from immuneACCESS, this table was stored by TCRdb with only in-frame sequences that have V and J called. A share of the clones is absent; for the studies checked, an unresolved V gene accounts for under half, and the remainder has no known explanation. The DNA was the basis for D and trimming; V, J and clone size are from that table. This sample has roughly 200,000 clones in its table, and approximately 86% of those were observed once. The ten largest clones represent around 0.3% of the sample.

The cohort consisted of 600 to 750 healthy bone marrow donors. At the time of sampling, every cohort member was nominally healthy, though immune exposures that went unrecorded were likely present. The donor was CMV seronegative and belonged to the group of 352 seronegative cohort members. A peripheral blood sample was provided by each donor, and peripheral blood mononuclear cells were used for TCR beta sequencing. Genomic DNA extraction from the blood cell samples was performed with the Qiagen DNeasy Blood Extraction Kit. Material for sequencing was PBMCs. This TCR derives from a woman aged 25 to 39 in good health and CMV-seronegative. The rearranged chain carries TRBV5-6 and TRBJ1-5; 9 nucleotides in the junction match TRBD1. The sequenced DNA: TGTGCCAGCAGCACAGGACAGGGGAATCAGCCCCAGCATTTT. This sequence encodes CASSTGQGNQPQHF.